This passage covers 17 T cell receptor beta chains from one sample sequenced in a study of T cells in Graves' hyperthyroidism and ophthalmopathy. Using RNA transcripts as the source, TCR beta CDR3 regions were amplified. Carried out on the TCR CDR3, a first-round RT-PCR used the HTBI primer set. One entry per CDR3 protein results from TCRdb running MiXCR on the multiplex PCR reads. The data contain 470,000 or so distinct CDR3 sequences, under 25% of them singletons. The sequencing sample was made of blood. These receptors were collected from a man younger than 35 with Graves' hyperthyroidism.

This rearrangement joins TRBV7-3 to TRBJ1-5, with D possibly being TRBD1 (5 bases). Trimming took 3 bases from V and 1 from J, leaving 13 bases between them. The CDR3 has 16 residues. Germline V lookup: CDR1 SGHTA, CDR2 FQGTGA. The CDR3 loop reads CASSFLAGRSNQPQHF. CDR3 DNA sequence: TGTGCCAGCAGCTTCCTGGCGGGACGGAGCAATCAGCCCCAGCATTTT.

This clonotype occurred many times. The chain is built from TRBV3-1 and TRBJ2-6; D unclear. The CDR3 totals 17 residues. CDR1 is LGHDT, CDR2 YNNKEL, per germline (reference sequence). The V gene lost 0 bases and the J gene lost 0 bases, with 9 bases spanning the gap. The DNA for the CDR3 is TGTGCCAGCAGCCAAGATTTCGTCACCTCTGGGGCCAACGTCCTGACTTTC. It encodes CASSQDFVTSGANVLTF.

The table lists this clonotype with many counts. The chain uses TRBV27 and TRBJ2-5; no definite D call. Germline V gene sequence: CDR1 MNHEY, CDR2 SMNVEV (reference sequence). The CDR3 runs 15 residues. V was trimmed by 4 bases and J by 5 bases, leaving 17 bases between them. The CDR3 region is CASSSTMQIRETQYF. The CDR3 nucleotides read TGTGCCAGCAGTTCAACTATGCAAATTCGGGAGACCCAGTACTTC.

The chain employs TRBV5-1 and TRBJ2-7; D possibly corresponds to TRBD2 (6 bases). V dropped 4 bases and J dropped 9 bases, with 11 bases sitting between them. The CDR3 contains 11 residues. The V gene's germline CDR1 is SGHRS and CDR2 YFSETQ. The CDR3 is CASSRGSGQYF. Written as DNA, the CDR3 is TGCGCCAGCAGCCGGGGGTCGGGGCAGTACTTC.

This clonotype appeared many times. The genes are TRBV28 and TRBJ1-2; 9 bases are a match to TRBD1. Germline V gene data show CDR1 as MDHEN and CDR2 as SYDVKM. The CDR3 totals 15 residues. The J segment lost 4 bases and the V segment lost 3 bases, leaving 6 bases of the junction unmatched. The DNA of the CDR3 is TGTGCCAGCAGTTTCCCACAGGGGGCGTCCTATGGCTACACCTTC. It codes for CASSFPQGASYGYTF.

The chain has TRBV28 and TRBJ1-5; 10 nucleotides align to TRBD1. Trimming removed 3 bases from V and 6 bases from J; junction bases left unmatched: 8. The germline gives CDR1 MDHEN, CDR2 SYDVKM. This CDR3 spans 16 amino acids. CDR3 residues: CASSFFGTGVSQPQHF. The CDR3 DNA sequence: TGTGCCAGCAGTTTCTTTGGGACAGGGGTCAGTCAGCCCCAGCATTTT.

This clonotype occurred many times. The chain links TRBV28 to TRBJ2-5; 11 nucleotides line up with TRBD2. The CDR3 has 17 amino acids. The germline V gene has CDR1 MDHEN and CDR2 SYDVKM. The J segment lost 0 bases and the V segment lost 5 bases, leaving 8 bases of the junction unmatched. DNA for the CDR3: TGTGCCAGCAGTGGGCCGGGACTAGCGGCGTACCAAGAGACCCAGTACTTC. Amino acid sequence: CASSGPGLAAYQETQYF. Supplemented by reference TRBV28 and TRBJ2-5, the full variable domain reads DVKVTQSSRYLVKRTGEKVFLECVQDMDHENMFWYRQDPGLGLRLIYFSYDVKMKEKGDIPEGYSVSREKKERFSLILESASTNQTSMYLCASSGPGLAAYQETQYFGPGTRLLVL.

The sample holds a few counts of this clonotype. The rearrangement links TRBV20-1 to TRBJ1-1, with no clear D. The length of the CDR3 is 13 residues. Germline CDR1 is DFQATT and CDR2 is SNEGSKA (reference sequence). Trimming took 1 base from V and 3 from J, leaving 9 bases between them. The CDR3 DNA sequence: TGCAGTGCTAGAGGTCCTGCATACACTGAAGCTTTCTTT. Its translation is CSARGPAYTEAFF.

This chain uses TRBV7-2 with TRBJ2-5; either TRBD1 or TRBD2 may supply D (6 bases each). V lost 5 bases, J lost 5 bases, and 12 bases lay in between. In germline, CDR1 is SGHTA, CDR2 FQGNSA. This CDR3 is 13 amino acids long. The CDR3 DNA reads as TGTGCCAGCAGCCCCATAGGGGGGGAGACCCAGTACTTC. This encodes CASSPIGGETQYF.

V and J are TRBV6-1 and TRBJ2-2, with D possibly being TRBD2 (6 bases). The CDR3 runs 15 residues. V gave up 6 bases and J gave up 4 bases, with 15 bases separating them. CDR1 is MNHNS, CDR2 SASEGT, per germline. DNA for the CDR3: TGTGCCAGCAGGAAGTGGGAGGACGGCACCGGGGAGCTGTTTTTT. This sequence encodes CASRKWEDGTGELFF.

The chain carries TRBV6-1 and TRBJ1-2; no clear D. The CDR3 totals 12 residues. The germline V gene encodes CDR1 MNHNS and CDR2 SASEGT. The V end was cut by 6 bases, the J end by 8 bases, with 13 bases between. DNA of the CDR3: TGTGCCAGCAGCAACGCGGACCGAGGCTACACCTTC. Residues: CASSNADRGYTF.

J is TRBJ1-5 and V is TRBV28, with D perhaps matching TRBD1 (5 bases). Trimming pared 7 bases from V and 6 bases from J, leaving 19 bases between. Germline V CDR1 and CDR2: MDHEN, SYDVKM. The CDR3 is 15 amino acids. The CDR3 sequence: CASTTPGPPGQPQHF. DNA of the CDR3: TGTGCCAGCACCACCCCGGGGCCGCCGGGTCAGCCCCAGCATTTT.

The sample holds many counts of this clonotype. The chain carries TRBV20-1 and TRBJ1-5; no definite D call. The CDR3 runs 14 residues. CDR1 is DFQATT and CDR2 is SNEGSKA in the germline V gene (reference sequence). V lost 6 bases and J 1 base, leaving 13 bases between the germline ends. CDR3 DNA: TGCAGTGCCCCTTCTACGATAAGCAATCAGCCCCAGCATTTT. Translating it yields CSAPSTISNQPQHF.

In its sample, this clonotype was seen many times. The chain's CDR3 is CASSYSIRRGNTIYF. The CDR3 DNA follows: TGTGCCAGCAGTTACTCGATCAGAAGAGGAAACACCATATATTTT. The rearrangement uses TRBV6-5 and TRBJ1-3; unclear D gene. With 0 bases removed from V and 4 bases from J, the gap between germline ends came to 10 bases. Germline V gene data show CDR1 as MNHEY and CDR2 as SVGAGI. This CDR3 contains 15 residues.

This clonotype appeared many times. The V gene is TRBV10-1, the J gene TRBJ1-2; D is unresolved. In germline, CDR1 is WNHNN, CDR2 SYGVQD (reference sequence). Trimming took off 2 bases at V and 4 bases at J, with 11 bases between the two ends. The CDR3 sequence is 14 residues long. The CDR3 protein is CASSEPQSVYGYTF. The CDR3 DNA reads TGCGCCAGCAGTGAGCCCCAATCTGTCTATGGCTACACCTTC.

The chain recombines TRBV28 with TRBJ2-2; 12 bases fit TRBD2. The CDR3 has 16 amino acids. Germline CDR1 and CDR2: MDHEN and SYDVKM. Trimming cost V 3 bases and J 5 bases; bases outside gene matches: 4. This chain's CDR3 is CASSFASGRGTGELFF. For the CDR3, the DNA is TGTGCCAGCAGTTTTGCTAGCGGGAGGGGGACCGGGGAGCTGTTTTTT.

The CDR3, as DNA: TGTGCCAGCAGTTCCCTTAGCGGGAGCGTGGAGACCCAGTACTTC. Its protein is CASSSLSGSVETQYF. The J gene is TRBJ2-5, the V gene TRBV28; 9 bases fit TRBD2. The trim removed 4 bases at V and 5 bases at J, leaving 8 bases unmatched. Germline-derived CDR1 and CDR2 are MDHEN and SYDVKM. The CDR3 is 15 residues long. The full variable domain, rest sourced from reference TRBV28 and TRBJ2-5, is DVKVTQSSRYLVKRTGEKVFLECVQDMDHENMFWYRQDPGLGLRLIYFSYDVKMKEKGDIPEGYSVSREKKERFSLILESASTNQTSMYLCASSSLSGSVETQYFGPGTRLLVL.